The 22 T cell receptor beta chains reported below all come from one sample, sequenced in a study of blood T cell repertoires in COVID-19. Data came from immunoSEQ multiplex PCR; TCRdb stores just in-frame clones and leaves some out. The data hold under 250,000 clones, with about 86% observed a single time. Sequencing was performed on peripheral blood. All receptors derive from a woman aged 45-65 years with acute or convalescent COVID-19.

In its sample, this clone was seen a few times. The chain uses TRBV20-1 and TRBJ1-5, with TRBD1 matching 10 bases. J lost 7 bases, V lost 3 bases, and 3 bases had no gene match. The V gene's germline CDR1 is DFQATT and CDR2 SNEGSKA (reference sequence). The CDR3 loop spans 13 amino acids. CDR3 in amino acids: CSASDRGPQPQHF. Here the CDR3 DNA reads TGCAGTGCTAGTGACAGGGGGCCACAGCCCCAGCATTTT.

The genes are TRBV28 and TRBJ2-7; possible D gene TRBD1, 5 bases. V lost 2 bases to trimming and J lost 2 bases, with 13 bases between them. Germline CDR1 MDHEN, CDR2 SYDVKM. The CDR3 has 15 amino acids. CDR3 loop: CASSLTDTLPYEQYF. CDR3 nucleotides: TGTGCCAGCAGTTTAACGGACACGTTGCCCTACGAGCAGTACTTC.

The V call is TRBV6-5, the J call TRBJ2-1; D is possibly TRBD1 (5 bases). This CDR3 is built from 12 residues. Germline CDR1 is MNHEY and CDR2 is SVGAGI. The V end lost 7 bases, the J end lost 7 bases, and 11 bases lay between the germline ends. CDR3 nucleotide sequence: TGTGCCAGCACAGGGAATGGGAATGAGCAGTTCTTC. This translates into CASTGNGNEQFF.

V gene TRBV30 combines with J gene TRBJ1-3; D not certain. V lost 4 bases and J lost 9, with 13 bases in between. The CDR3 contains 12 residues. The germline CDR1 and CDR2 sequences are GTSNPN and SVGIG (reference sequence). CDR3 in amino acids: CAWNTISGTIYF. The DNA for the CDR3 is TGTGCCTGGAACACCATCTCAGGCACCATATATTTT.

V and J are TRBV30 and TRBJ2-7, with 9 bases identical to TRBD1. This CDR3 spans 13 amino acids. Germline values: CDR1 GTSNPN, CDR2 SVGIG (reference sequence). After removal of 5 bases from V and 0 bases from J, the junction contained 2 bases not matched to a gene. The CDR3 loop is CAWGTGSSYEQYF. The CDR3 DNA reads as TGTGCCTGGGGGACAGGGAGCTCCTACGAGCAGTACTTC.

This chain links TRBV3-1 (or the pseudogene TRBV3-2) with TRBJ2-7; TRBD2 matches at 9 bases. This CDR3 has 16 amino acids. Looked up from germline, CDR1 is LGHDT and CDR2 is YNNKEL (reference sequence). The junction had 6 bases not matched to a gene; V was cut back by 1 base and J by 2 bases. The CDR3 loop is CASSQGRGRAPYEQYF. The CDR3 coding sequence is TGTGCCAGCAGCCAAGGTCGCGGGAGGGCGCCCTACGAGCAGTACTTC.

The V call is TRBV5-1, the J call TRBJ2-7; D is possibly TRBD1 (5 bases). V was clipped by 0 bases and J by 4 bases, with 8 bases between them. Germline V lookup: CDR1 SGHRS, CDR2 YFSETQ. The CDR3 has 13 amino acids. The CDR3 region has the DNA TGCGCCAGCAGCTTGGGGGCAGGGTACGAGCAGTACTTC. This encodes CASSLGAGYEQYF.

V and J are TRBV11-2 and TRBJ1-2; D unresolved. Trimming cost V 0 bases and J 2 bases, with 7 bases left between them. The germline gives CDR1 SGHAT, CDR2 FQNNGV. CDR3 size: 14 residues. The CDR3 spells CASSLDPGNYGYTF. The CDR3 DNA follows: TGTGCCAGCAGCTTAGATCCGGGGAACTATGGCTACACCTTC.

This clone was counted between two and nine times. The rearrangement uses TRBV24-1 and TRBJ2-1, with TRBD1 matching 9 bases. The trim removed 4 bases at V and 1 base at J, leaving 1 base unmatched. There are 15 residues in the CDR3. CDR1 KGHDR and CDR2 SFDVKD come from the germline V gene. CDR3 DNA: TGTGCCACCAGTGAGACAGGGGGGTCCTACAATGAGCAGTTCTTC. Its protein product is CATSETGGSYNEQFF.

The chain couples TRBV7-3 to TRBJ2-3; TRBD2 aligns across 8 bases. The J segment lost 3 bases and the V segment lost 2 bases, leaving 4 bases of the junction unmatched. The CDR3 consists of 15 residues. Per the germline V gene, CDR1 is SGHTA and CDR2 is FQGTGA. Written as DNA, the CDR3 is TGTGCCAGCAGCTTAGATGGGACTAGGACAGATACGCAGTATTTT. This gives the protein CASSLDGTRTDTQYF.

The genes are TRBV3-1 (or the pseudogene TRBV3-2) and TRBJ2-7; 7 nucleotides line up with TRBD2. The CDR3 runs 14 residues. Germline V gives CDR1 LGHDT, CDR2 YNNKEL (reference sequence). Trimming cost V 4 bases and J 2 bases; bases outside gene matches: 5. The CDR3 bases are TGTGCCAGCAGCCGTAGCGGGCGGACCTACGAGCAGTACTTC. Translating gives CASSRSGRTYEQYF.

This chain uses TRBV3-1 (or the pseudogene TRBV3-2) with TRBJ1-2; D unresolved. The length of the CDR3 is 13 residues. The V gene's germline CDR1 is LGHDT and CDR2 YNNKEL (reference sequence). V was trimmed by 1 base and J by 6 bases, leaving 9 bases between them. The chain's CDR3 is CASSQASGNGYTF. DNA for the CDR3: TGTGCCAGCAGCCAAGCCTCGGGAAATGGCTACACCTTC.

CDR3 residues: CASSPTYDTQYF. Written as DNA, the CDR3 is TGTGCCAGCAGCCCCACTTACGATACGCAGTATTTT. The chain has TRBV7-8 and TRBJ2-3; no firm D call. The germline gives CDR1 SGHVS, CDR2 FQNEAQ. The CDR3 runs to 12 residues. The ends were cut back, 5 bases at V and 6 bases at J, with 9 bases in the middle.

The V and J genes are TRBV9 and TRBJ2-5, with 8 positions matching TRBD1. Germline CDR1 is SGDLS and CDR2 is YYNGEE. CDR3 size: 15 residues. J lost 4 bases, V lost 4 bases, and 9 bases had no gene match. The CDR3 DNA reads TGTGCCAGCAGCCCCCGGACAGGGCTGGGAGAGACCCAGTACTTC. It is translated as CASSPRTGLGETQYF.

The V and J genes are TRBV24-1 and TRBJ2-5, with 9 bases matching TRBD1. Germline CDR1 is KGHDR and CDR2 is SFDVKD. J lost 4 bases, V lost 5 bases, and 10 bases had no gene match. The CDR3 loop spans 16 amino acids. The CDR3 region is CATSGGTGIGGETQYF. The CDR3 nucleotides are TGTGCCACCAGTGGGGGGACAGGGATTGGTGGAGAGACCCAGTACTTC.

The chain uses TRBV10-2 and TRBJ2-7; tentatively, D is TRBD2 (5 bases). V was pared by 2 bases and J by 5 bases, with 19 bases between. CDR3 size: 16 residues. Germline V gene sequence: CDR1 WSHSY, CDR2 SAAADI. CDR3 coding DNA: TGCGCCAGCAGTGAGAGGTTCACTAGTCAATCCAACGAGCAGTACTTC. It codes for CASSERFTSQSNEQYF.

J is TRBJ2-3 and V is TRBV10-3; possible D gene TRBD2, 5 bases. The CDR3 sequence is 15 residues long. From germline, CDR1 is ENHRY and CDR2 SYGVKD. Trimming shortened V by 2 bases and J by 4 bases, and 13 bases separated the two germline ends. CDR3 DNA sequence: TGTGCCATCAGTGAGAGGGTAGAGGGTGCAGATACGCAGTATTTT. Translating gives CAISERVEGADTQYF.

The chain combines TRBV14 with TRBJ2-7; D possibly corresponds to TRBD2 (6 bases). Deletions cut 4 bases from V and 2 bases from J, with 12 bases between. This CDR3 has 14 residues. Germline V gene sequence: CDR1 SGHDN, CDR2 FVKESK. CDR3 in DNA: TGTGCCAGCAGCCCAAGGACGGGAGCCTACGAGCAGTACTTC. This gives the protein CASSPRTGAYEQYF.

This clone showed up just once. The CDR3 is CASSLHRATIPYEQYF. The CDR3 nucleotides read TGTGCCAGCAGTCTACACAGGGCCACTATACCCTACGAGCAGTACTTC. The chain couples TRBV28 to TRBJ2-7; a possible D gene is TRBD1 (6 bases). Per the germline V gene, CDR1 is MDHEN and CDR2 is SYDVKM. V was cut by 5 bases and J by 2 bases, with 19 bases left in between. The CDR3 has 16 residues.

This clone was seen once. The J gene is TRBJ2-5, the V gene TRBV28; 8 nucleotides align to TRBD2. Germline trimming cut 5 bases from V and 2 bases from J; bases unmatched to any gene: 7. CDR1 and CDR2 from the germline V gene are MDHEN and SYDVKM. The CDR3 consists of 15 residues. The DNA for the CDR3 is TGTGCCAGCAGTGACCAGACTAGCGCACAAGAGACCCAGTACTTC. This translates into CASSDQTSAQETQYF.

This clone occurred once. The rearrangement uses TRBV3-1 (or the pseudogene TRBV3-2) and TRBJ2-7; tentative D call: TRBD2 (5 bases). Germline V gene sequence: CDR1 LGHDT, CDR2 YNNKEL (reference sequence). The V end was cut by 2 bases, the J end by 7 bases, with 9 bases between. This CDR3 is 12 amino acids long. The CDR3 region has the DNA TGTGCCAGCAGCCAATTTGGCGGGGAGCAGTACTTC. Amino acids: CASSQFGGEQYF.

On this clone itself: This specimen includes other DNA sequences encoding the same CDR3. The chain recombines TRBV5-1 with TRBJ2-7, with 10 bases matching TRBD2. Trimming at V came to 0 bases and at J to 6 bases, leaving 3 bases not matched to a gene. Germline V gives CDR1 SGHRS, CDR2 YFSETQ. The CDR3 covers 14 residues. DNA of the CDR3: TGCGCCAGCAGCTTGGGCCTAGCGGGAGTCGAGCAGTACTTC. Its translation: CASSLGLAGVEQYF.